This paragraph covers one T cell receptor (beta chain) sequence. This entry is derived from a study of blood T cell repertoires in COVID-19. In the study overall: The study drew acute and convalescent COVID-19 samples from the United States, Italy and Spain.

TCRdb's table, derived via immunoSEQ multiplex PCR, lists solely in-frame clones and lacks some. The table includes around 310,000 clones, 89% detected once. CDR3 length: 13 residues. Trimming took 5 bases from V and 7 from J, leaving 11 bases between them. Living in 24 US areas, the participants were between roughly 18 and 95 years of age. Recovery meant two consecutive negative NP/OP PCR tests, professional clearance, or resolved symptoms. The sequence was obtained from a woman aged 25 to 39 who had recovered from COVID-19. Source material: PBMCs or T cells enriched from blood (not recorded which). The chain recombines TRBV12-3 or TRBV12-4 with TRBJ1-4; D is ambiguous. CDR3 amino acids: CASSTHYSEKLFF. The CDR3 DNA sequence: TGTGCCAGCAGTACCCACTATTCTGAAAAACTGTTTTTT.